Shown below are 7 T cell receptor beta chains from a single sample sequenced in a study of cytomegalovirus exposure and HLA in healthy donors (dated by TCRdb to about 2017). The library was made by the immunoSEQ multiplex PCR assay. For the multiplex PCR, a mixture combining 60 forward primers for TCR Vbeta segments and 13 reverse primers for TCR Jbeta segments was used. Here the immuneACCESS table is served through TCRdb, limited to in-frame sequences with V and J called. Missing clones are a known gap in these copies; in checked studies unresolved V genes cover under half, and the rest lacks a known reason. Within this sample are 160,000 or so clones, with roughly 79% of them counted one time only. The leading ten clones occupy about 12% of the sample. Sequenced material: PBMCs. The receptors here all came from a woman between 50 and 59 years old in good health and CMV-seronegative.

V is TRBV5-6 and J is TRBJ2-7, with 9 bases identical to TRBD1. The CDR3 totals 15 residues. The germline V gene encodes CDR1 SGHDT and CDR2 YYEEEE. Trimming took 3 bases from V and 4 from J; bases not matched to a gene: 8. DNA for the CDR3: TGTGCCAGCAGCTCCCGGGACAGGGATGAATACGAGCAGTACTTC. This gives the protein CASSSRDRDEYEQYF.

This clone was seen only once. V and J are TRBV27 and TRBJ2-7; 8 bases fit TRBD1. The CDR3 contains 11 residues. The germline gives CDR1 MNHEY, CDR2 SMNVEV (reference sequence). V lost 8 bases and J lost 6; bases outside the gene matches: 3. The CDR3 DNA follows: TGTGCCAGCTCGACAGGGGTCGAGCAGTACTTC. This codes for CASSTGVEQYF.

This clone was counted only a few times. Different DNA sequences within this sample yield the same CDR3. V usage is TRBV2 and J usage is TRBJ1-2; D gene ambiguous. Germline CDR1 is SNHLY and CDR2 is FYNNEI. This CDR3 comprises 12 residues. Trimming cost V 3 bases and J 4 bases, with 6 bases left between them. The CDR3 loop reads CASSDLAYGYTF. The CDR3 DNA sequence: TGTGCCAGCAGTGATCTGGCCTATGGCTACACCTTC.

The chain links TRBV19 to TRBJ2-7, with 8 nucleotides matching TRBD2. Per germline, CDR1 LNHDA and CDR2 SQIVND (reference sequence). There are 15 residues in the CDR3. Trimming removed 3 bases from V and 2 bases from J; junction bases left unmatched: 6. The CDR3 nucleotides read TGTGCCAGTAGTATCGGGGGACTAGACCCCTACGAGCAGTACTTC. Amino acid sequence: CASSIGGLDPYEQYF.

The chain employs TRBV6-1 and TRBJ2-1, with a possible D match to TRBD1 (5 bases). In germline, CDR1 is MNHNS, CDR2 SASEGT. V was clipped by 1 base and J by 12 bases, with 25 bases between them. The CDR3 loop spans 17 amino acids. Here the CDR3 DNA reads TGTGCCAGCAGTGAAGAGGGCGATTACGACTCAGGGCGCGGGCAGTTCTTC. Amino acid sequence: CASSEEGDYDSGRGQFF.

The chain couples TRBV13 to TRBJ2-1, with 8 positions matching TRBD1. The V segment lost 2 bases and the J segment 1 base; nucleotides outside the gene matches: 1. CDR3 length: 15 residues. Germline loops: CDR1 PRHDT, CDR2 FYEKMQ (reference sequence). CDR3 amino acids: CASSLQGASYNEQFF. DNA for the CDR3: TGTGCCAGCAGCTTACAGGGGGCTTCCTACAATGAGCAGTTCTTC.

There are a few counts of this clone. The chain carries TRBV7-2 and TRBJ2-7; D is unclear. From germline, CDR1 is SGHTA and CDR2 FQGNSA. The CDR3 runs to 14 residues. V lost 3 bases to trimming and J lost 0 bases, with 9 bases between them. CDR3 loop: CASSLERSSYEQYF. CDR3 nucleotide sequence: TGTGCCAGCAGCTTGGAAAGGAGCTCCTACGAGCAGTACTTC.